The 17 T cell receptor beta chains presented below share a single source sample, sequenced in a study of vaccination and CD4 T cells after COVID-19. Once obtained from cultured CD4+ T cells, the DNA was sequenced using the Oncomine TCR Beta short-read assay. The source of extracted genomic DNA was cultured CD4+ T cells. TCRdb passed the PCR reads through MiXCR, listing each CDR3 protein once. In the table there are more than 6,000 distinct CDR3 sequences, approximately 31% of which are singletons. Their antigens are not known. As for treatment: roughly 11-day PBMC culture with coronavirus spike peptide pools or control peptides (ViraFEST assay). The unexposed donor gave CD4+ T cells before the COVID-19 pandemic (2011-2018). The sequencing sample was made of CD4+ T cells from blood, cultured in vitro. Source of these receptors: a human donor in good health.

The chain carries TRBV27 and TRBJ1-4; D perhaps matches TRBD1 (5 bases). Germline lookup yields CDR1 MNHEY and CDR2 SMNVEV (reference sequence). V was shortened by 2 bases and J by 7 bases, with 11 bases between the two germline ends. This CDR3 has 14 amino acids. DNA for the CDR3: TGTGCCAGCAGTTTACCCTGGGGGGGTGAAAAACTGTTTTTT. Translating gives CASSLPWGGEKLFF.

There are a few counts of this clonotype. The rearrangement links TRBV2 to TRBJ2-7; D is unclear. The V end was cut by 9 bases, the J end by 2 bases, with 11 bases between. The CDR3 is made up of 12 amino acids. Germline V gene lookup returns CDR1 SNHLY and CDR2 FYNNEI. The CDR3: CASDDATYEQYF. For the CDR3, the DNA is TGTGCCAGTGATGACGCAACCTACGAGCAGTACTTC.

This clonotype has only a few counts. The V gene is TRBV20-1, the J gene TRBJ2-1; 7 positions agree with TRBD1. Germline trimming cut 6 bases from V and 0 bases from J; bases unmatched to any gene: 2. The germline V gene encodes CDR1 DFQATT and CDR2 SNEGSKA (reference sequence). The CDR3 is made up of 13 amino acids. The CDR3 DNA reads as TGCAGTGCCTGGGACAGCTCCTACAATGAGCAGTTCTTC. Translating it yields CSAWDSSYNEQFF.

The gene calls are TRBV7-6 and TRBJ2-2; 9 bases align to TRBD1. The CDR3 contains 15 residues. Germline V gives CDR1 SGHVS, CDR2 FNYEAQ. The V gene end was trimmed by 5 bases and the J gene end by 5 bases; junction bases not matched to a gene: 6. Here the CDR3 DNA reads TGTGCCAGCAGCAAGGGACAGGGAAATACCGGGGAGCTGTTTTTT. Residues: CASSKGQGNTGELFF.

This clonotype turned up a few times. The rearrangement uses TRBV7-9 and TRBJ2-3; maybe TRBD2 (6 bases). This CDR3 comprises 16 residues. V was trimmed by 3 bases and J by 2 bases, leaving 15 bases between them. The germline CDR1 and CDR2 sequences are SEHNR and FQNEAQ (reference sequence). The CDR3 loop is CASSFGRDFSTDTQYF. Here the CDR3 DNA reads TGTGCCAGCAGCTTCGGGCGGGACTTCTCCACAGATACGCAGTATTTT.

This clonotype was counted between two and nine times. The V gene is TRBV20-1, the J gene TRBJ1-2, with TRBD1 as a possible D gene (5 bases). V lost 6 bases, J lost 5 bases, and 13 bases lay in between. CDR3 size: 12 residues. Germline V gene lookup returns CDR1 DFQATT and CDR2 SNEGSKA (reference sequence). The CDR3 region is CSAGGLTYGYTF. As DNA, the CDR3 is TGCAGTGCGGGGGGACTGACATATGGCTACACCTTC.

The chain recombines TRBV27 with TRBJ2-3; 8 positions agree with TRBD2. The germline V gene encodes CDR1 MNHEY and CDR2 SMNVEV (reference sequence). V trimming: 5 bases; J trimming: 0 bases; junction bases outside the gene matches: 13. CDR3 length: 18 amino acids. CDR3 region: CASSRLPGGVQSTDTQYF. CDR3 nucleotides: TGTGCCAGCAGTCGCCTTCCCGGGGGGGTCCAAAGCACAGATACGCAGTATTTT.

The chain joins TRBV7-3 to TRBJ2-1, with a tentative D call TRBD2 (6 bases). The V and J ends lost 3 bases and 9 bases respectively, with 12 bases between them. CDR3 length: 13 residues. Germline CDR1 is SGHTA and CDR2 is FQGTGA. CDR3: CASSLRDSTEQFF. CDR3 in DNA: TGTGCCAGCAGCTTGAGGGACTCCACTGAGCAGTTCTTC.

The chain is built from TRBV19 and TRBJ2-7; 9 nucleotides align to TRBD1. V shed 9 bases, J shed 2 bases, and the junction held 8 bases outside the gene matches. Germline CDR1 is LNHDA and CDR2 is SQIVND (reference sequence). The CDR3 covers 14 residues. This CDR3 reads CASSRDRATYEQYF. CDR3 nucleotide sequence: TGTGCCAGCTCCCGGGACAGGGCAACCTACGAGCAGTACTTC. Full variable domain (outside the CDR3, taken from reference TRBV19 and TRBJ2-7): DGGITQSPKYLFRKEGQNVTLSCEQNLNHDAMYWYRQDPGQGLRLIYYSQIVNDFQKGDIAEGYSVSREKKESFPLTVTSAQKNPTAFYLCASSRDRATYEQYFGPGTRLTVT.

This clonotype was observed a few times. The CDR3 loop reads CASRAPRLDTEAFF. CDR3 DNA: TGTGCCAGTAGGGCGCCGCGACTAGACACTGAAGCTTTCTTT. J is TRBJ1-1 and V is TRBV19; no firm D call. Trimming removed 6 bases from V and 3 bases from J, with 14 bases in between. This CDR3 has 14 residues. Looked up from germline, CDR1 is LNHDA and CDR2 is SQIVND (reference sequence).

The chain has TRBV5-5 and TRBJ1-1; 7 bases fit TRBD1. Germline-derived CDR1 and CDR2 are SGHKS and YYEKEE (reference sequence). This CDR3 region has 15 residues. V shed 0 bases, J shed 6 bases, and the junction held 8 bases outside the gene matches. CDR3 DNA: TGTGCCAGCAGCTTGGAAAGGGGGCGTATCGCTGAAGCTTTCTTT. Amino acid sequence: CASSLERGRIAEAFF.

The V and J genes are TRBV9 and TRBJ1-1, with unresolved D. Germline assignment: CDR1 SGDLS and CDR2 YYNGEE. Trimming shortened V by 0 bases and J by 6 bases, and 9 bases separated the two germline ends. This CDR3 has 13 amino acids. The CDR3 region has the DNA TGTGCCAGCAGCGTAGATACTAGGTCTGAAGCTTTCTTT. Encoded protein: CASSVDTRSEAFF.

The chain employs TRBV5-6 and TRBJ1-1, with D possibly TRBD1 on 5 matching bases. V shed 0 bases and J shed 1 base, with 19 bases lying between them. This CDR3 is 18 amino acids long. CDR1 and CDR2 from the germline V gene are SGHDT and YYEEEE. Here the CDR3 reads CASSLDSWGVSTNTEAFF. CDR3 DNA: TGTGCCAGCAGCTTGGACTCCTGGGGGGTCTCAACGAACACTGAAGCTTTCTTT.

The chain links TRBV28 to TRBJ2-5; no clear D gene. CDR1 is MDHEN, CDR2 SYDVKM, per germline. V lost 3 bases and J lost 4, with 9 bases in between. The CDR3 has 13 residues. The CDR3 DNA is TGTGCCAGCAGTTTGCTGTTGAGAGAGACCCAGTACTTC. This codes for CASSLLLRETQYF.

J is TRBJ2-7 and V is TRBV6-2 or TRBV6-3; 8 bases agree with TRBD1. Germline V gene sequence: CDR1 MNHEY, CDR2 SVGEGT. The CDR3 runs 17 residues. The V and J ends lost 2 bases and 1 base, in that order; junction bases with no gene match: 10. The DNA for the CDR3 is TGTGCCAGCAGTTACACCACCCGACAGGGGCAGTCCTACGAGCAGTACTTC. Amino acids: CASSYTTRQGQSYEQYF.

V usage is TRBV7-2 and J usage is TRBJ2-1, with D tentatively TRBD2 (6 bases). V lost 5 bases and J lost 0, with 20 bases in between. Germline CDR1 and CDR2: SGHTA and FQGNSA. The CDR3 sequence is 18 residues long. CDR3: CASSRLIAERVSYNEQFF. The DNA for the CDR3 is TGTGCCAGCAGCCGACTTATAGCGGAAAGGGTCTCCTACAATGAGCAGTTCTTC.

This chain connects TRBV28 to TRBJ2-3, with a possible D match to TRBD1 (6 bases). The CDR3 loop spans 15 amino acids. Trimming shortened V by 5 bases and J by 3 bases, and 15 bases separated the two germline ends. Germline values: CDR1 MDHEN, CDR2 SYDVKM. The CDR3 DNA is TGTGCCAGCAGTCCCGACAGGAGAAGAACAGATACGCAGTATTTT. Translated, it gives CASSPDRRRTDTQYF.